Here is one T cell receptor (beta chain) with its context. As yet, its antigen is unknown. The CDR3 runs to 13 residues. The V gene lost 5 bases and the J gene lost 9 bases, with 14 bases spanning the gap. Germline CDR1 MNHNS, CDR2 SASEGT. These data are taken from a study of cytomegalovirus exposure and HLA in healthy donors. General study points: Compared with the approximately 700-donor mean, an Asian-associated ancestry cluster reportedly had fewer N-insertions, according to a later analysis.

Primers included in the PCR were 60 Vbeta and 13 Jbeta primers. In the source study's methods: Later, an analysis found around 77 million unique TCR beta chains, and 9.5 million to 12 million of these were shared. Produced via immunoSEQ multiplex PCR; TCRdb's table is partial and in-frame only. D and trimming were read from the DNA, whereas the V and J calls and clone size are those reported in that table. Among under 200,000 clones, less than 90% were seen once, and the ten largest hold around 0.3%. The specimen was PBMCs. The sequence came from a woman in her 30s in good health and CMV-seronegative. The chain combines TRBV6-1 with TRBJ2-1, with D maybe TRBD2 (5 bases). This CDR3 reads CASSSGPAVEQFF. CDR3 nucleotides: TGTGCCAGCAGTTCCGGGCCAGCGGTTGAGCAGTTCTTC.